This T cell receptor beta chain was found in a study of OX40 agonist ivuxolimab in advanced cancers. Looking at the study overall: The study gave patients intravenous ivuxolimab at 0.01 to 10 mg/kg every 2 weeks. Three patients, one with hepatocellular carcinoma and two with cutaneous melanoma, responded partially. Notes on the study in general: Expanded clones were, on average, more numerous among CD8+ T cells than CD4+. With doses of 0.1-3.0 mg/kg, partial responders showed among the lowest clonal expansion.

TCRdb's table, derived via immunoSEQ multiplex PCR, lists solely in-frame clones and lacks some. The sample includes about 78,000 clones, around 91% seen only once; the top ten take roughly 2.8%. CDR1 SGDLS and CDR2 YYNGEE come from the germline V gene. Trimming removed 4 bases at V and 2 bases at J, with 9 bases between. The CDR3 is 13 residues long. As for this clone: What it binds is not known.

The source of this sequence is an adult with an advanced solid tumor such as melanoma, head and neck, liver or kidney cancer. The chain uses TRBV9 and TRBJ1-1; D gene uncertain. The sequenced sample was CD4+ or CD8+ T cells sorted from blood, obtained in a trial of the OX40 agonist ivuxolimab. The CDR3 bases are TGTGCCAGCAGCACTGGGCCAAACACTGAAGCTTTCTTT. Amino acid sequence: CASSTGPNTEAFF.